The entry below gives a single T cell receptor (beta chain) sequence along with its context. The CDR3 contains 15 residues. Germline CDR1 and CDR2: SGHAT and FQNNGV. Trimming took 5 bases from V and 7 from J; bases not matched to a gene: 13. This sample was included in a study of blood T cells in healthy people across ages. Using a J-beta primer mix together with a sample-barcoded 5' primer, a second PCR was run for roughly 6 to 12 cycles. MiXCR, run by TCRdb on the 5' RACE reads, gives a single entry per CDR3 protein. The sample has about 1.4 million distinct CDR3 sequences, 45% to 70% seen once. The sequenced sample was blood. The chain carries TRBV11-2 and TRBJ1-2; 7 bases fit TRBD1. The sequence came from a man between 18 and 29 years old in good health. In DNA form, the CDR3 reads TGTGCCAGCAGCACCGTCGGAGAGGGGGCGGGTGGCTACACCTTC. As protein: CASSTVGEGAGGYTF.